The 4 T cell receptor beta chains below were found in one sample sequenced in a study of blood T cell repertoires in COVID-19. Sequenced by immunoSEQ multiplex PCR; TCRdb stores in-frame clones only, minus some. Found here are more than 110,000 clones, approximately 84% of them singletons; the top ten hold around 8%. Sequencing was performed on peripheral blood. These receptors were taken from a human donor in a cohort sampled during active COVID-19.

This chain uses TRBV7-9 with TRBJ2-7; 8 nucleotides align to TRBD1. Germline assignment: CDR1 SEHNR and CDR2 FQNEAQ (reference sequence). The V and J ends lost 7 bases and 4 bases, in that order; junction bases with no gene match: 6. The CDR3 length is 13 residues. CDR3 region: CASTHRGSYEQYF. The CDR3 DNA reads TGTGCCAGCACTCACAGGGGGAGTTACGAGCAGTACTTC. The full variable domain, its missing parts supplied by reference TRBV7-9 and TRBJ2-7, is DTGVSQNPRHKITKRGQNVTFRCDPISEHNRLYWYRQTLGQGPEFLTYFQNEAQLEKSRLLSDRFSAERPKGSFSTLEIQRTEQGDSAMYLCASTHRGSYEQYFGPGTRLTVT.

This clone is a singleton in its sample. The chain employs TRBV6-1 and TRBJ1-2; D is uncertain. Trimming removed 2 bases from V and 7 bases from J, with 5 bases in between. Germline values: CDR1 MNHNS, CDR2 SASEGT. The CDR3 covers 11 residues. The CDR3 bases are TGTGCCAGCAGTGAATGGAGTGGCTACACCTTC. Its protein product is CASSEWSGYTF.

The chain couples TRBV12-5 to TRBJ2-2; tentatively, D is TRBD1 (6 bases). The CDR3 has 16 residues. Germline values: CDR1 LGHNT, CDR2 FRNRAP. V gave up 6 bases and J gave up 2 bases, with 16 bases separating them. The CDR3 coding sequence is TGTGCTAGTGGCAGATCCGGGACACCTAACACCGGGGAGCTGTTTTTT. Translation: CASGRSGTPNTGELFF.

CDR3 in amino acids: CASSLSPDRGNSPLHF. The CDR3 bases are TGTGCCAGCTCACTTTCTCCGGACAGGGGGAATTCACCCCTCCACTTT. The genes are TRBV18 and TRBJ1-6; 10 nucleotides align to TRBD1. The CDR3 contains 16 residues. V lost 4 bases and J lost 7; bases outside the gene matches: 7. The germline V gene has CDR1 KGHSH and CDR2 LQKENI. The full variable domain, its missing parts supplied by reference TRBV18 and TRBJ1-6, is NAGVMQNPRHLVRRRGQEARLRCSPMKGHSHVYWYRQLPEEGLKFMVYLQKENIIDESGMPKERFSAEFPKEGPSILRIQQVVRGDSAAYFCASSLSPDRGNSPLHFGNGTRLTVT.